By proportion, the clone carrying this TCR beta chain is large (0.1 to 1%). Its antigen remains unknown. This entry belongs to a study of CD8 T cell repertoires and HIV-1 epitope variants. Study at large: Each of Twenty-five Gag and Nef epitope peptides stimulated a separate culture. Epitopes were three Gag families plus Nef HW9 and YT9.

Data came from immunoSEQ multiplex PCR; TCRdb stores just in-frame clones and leaves some out. Among approximately 4,900 clones listed, around 71% were seen once. CDR1 is MGHDK and CDR2 is SYGVNS in the germline V gene. CDR3 size: 14 residues. Unmatched junction bases numbered 2, after V lost 3 bases and J lost 4 bases. The gene calls are TRBV25-1 and TRBJ2-2; 7 bases agree with TRBD1. The sequence derives from a male donor with HIV. Sequenced: cultured CD8+ T cells derived from PBMCs. CDR3 amino acids: CASSDGTATGELFF. The DNA for the CDR3 is TGTGCCAGCAGTGACGGGACAGCCACCGGGGAGCTGTTTTTT.